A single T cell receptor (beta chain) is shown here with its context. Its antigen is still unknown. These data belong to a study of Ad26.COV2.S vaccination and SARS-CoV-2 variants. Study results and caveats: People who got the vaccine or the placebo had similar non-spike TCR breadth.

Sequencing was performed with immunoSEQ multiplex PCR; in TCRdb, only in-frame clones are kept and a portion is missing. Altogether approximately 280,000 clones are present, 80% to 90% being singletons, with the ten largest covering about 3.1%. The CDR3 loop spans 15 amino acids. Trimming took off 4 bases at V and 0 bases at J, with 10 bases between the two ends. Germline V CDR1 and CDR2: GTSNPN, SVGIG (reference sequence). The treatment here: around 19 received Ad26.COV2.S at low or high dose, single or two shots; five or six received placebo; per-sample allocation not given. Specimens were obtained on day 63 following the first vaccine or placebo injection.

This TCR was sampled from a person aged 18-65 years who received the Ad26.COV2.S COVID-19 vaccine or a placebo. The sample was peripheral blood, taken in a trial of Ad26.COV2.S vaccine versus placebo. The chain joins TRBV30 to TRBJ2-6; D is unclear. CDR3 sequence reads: CAWNGMTSGANVLTF. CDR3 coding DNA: TGTGCCTGGAATGGGATGACCTCTGGGGCCAACGTCCTGACTTTC.